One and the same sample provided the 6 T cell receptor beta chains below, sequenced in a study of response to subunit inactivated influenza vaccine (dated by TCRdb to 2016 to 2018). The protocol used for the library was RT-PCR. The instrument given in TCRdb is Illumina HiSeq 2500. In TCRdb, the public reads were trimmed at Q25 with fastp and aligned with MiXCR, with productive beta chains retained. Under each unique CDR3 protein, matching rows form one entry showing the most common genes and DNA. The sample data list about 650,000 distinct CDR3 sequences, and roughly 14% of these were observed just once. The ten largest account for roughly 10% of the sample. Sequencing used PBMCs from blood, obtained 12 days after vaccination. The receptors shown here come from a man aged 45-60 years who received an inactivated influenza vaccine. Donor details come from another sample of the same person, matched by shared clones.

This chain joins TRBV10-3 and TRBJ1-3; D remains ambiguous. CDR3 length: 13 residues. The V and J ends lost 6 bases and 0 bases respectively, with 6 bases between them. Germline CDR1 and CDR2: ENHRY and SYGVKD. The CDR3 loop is CAISDNSGNTIYF. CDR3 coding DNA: TGTGCCATCAGCGACAACTCTGGAAACACCATATATTTT.

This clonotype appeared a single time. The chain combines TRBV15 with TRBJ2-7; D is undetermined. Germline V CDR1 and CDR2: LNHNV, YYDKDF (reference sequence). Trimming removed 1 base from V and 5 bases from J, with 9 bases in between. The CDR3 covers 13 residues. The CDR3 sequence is CATSRGALDEQYF. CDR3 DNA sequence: TGTGCCACCAGCAGAGGGGCTTTGGACGAGCAGTACTTC.

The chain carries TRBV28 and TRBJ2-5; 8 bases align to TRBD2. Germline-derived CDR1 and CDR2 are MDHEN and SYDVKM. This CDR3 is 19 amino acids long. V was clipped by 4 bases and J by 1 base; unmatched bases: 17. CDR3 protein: CASSYPLGRGEISQETQYF. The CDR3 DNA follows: TGTGCCAGCAGTTACCCCCTGGGGCGGGGGGAGATTTCCCAAGAGACCCAGTACTTC.

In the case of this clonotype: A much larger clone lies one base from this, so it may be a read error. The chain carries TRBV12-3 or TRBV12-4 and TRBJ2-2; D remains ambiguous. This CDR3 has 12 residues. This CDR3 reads CDSSPFTGELFF. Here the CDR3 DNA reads TGTGACAGCAGTCCCTTCACCGGGGAGCTGTTTTTT.

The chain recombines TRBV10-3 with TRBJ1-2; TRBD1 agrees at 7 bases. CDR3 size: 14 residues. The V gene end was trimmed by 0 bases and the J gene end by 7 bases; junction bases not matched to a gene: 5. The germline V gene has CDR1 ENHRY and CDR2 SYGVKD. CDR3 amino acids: CAISESTGSPGYTF. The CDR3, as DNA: TGTGCCATCAGTGAGTCGACAGGGTCGCCTGGCTACACCTTC.

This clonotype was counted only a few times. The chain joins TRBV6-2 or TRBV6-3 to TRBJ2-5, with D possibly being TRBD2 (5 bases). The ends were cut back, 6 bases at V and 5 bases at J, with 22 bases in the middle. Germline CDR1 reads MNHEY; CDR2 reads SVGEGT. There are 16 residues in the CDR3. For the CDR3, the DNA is TGTGCCAGCAGACCTACTCTCCTGGGAGTATCGGAGACCCAGTACTTC. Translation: CASRPTLLGVSETQYF.